The 10 T cell receptor beta chains below all came from one sample that was sequenced in a study of blood T cell repertoires in COVID-19 (TCRdb year 2020). Library method: the immunoSEQ multiplex PCR assay. Entries here come from immuneACCESS through TCRdb and include only in-frame sequences with V and J called. Some clones fail to appear in such tables; in the studies checked, an unresolved V gene covers under half of the shortfall, and the cause of the remainder is unknown. Counted in this sample were approximately 240,000 clones; around 85% of them appeared once. Under 1.5% of the sample comes from the top ten. What was sequenced was PBMCs or T cells enriched from blood (not recorded which). The receptors come from a woman aged 40-49 years with acute COVID-19.

The chain employs TRBV14 and TRBJ2-7; D is uncertain. V was clipped by 5 bases and J by 1 base, with 9 bases between them. Germline CDR1 SGHDN, CDR2 FVKESK. This CDR3 comprises 13 residues. The DNA for the CDR3 is TGTGCCAGCAGCTCCGAGGATTCCTACGAGCAGTACTTC. It specifies CASSSEDSYEQYF. Complete variable domain (other parts from reference TRBV14 and TRBJ2-7): EAGVTQFPSHSVIEKGQTVTLRCDPISGHDNLYWYRRVMGKEIKFLLHFVKESKQDESGMPNNRFLAERTGGTYSTLKVQPAELEDSGVYFCASSSEDSYEQYFGPGTRLTVT.

The V and J genes are TRBV3-1 (or the pseudogene TRBV3-2) and TRBJ2-2; 7 nucleotides match TRBD1. The CDR3 spans 13 residues. CDR1 is LGHDT, CDR2 YNNKEL, per germline (reference sequence). Losses at the gene ends were 5 bases for V and 7 bases for J; bases not matched to a gene: 4. The CDR3 nucleotides read TGTGCCAGCAGCAACAGGGGTTTCGGGGAGCTGTTTTTT. As protein: CASSNRGFGELFF.

The rearrangement uses TRBV30 and TRBJ1-2; D might be TRBD1 (5 bases). The ends were cut back, 3 bases at V and 4 bases at J, with 18 bases in the middle. Germline V CDR1 and CDR2: GTSNPN, SVGIG (reference sequence). The length of the CDR3 is 15 residues. The CDR3 DNA follows: TGTGCCTGGAGACCCACAGGCTCTGGCGTCTATGGCTACACCTTC. It translates to CAWRPTGSGVYGYTF.

This clone was counted between two and nine times. The chain combines TRBV10-2 with TRBJ2-2; TRBD2 matches 12 bases. Germline CDR1 reads WSHSY; CDR2 reads SAAADI. There are 15 residues in the CDR3. Trimming took 6 bases from V and 5 from J; bases not matched to a gene: 4. The CDR3 spells CASSPTSGSTGELFF. For the CDR3, the DNA is TGCGCCAGCAGCCCGACTAGCGGGAGTACCGGGGAGCTGTTTTTT.

The chain recombines TRBV18 with TRBJ2-5; TRBD2 aligns across 7 bases. The junction had 11 bases not matched to a gene; V was cut back by 3 bases and J by 4 bases. The CDR3 is 16 residues long. Germline V lookup: CDR1 KGHSH, CDR2 LQKENI. The CDR3 DNA reads TGTGCCAGCTCACCTTACGGACTAGTATCAGCAGAGACCCAGTACTTC. Its translation is CASSPYGLVSAETQYF.

This clone was recorded once. The chain links TRBV4-1 to TRBJ2-7; TRBD1 aligns across 8 bases. The CDR3 extends over 16 amino acids. Germline-derived CDR1 and CDR2 are MGHRA and YSYEKL. J was trimmed by 4 bases and V by 4 bases; bases with no gene match: 12. The CDR3 region is CASSPGQGGRGYEQYF. The DNA of the CDR3 is TGCGCCAGCAGCCCCGGACAGGGAGGAAGGGGTTACGAGCAGTACTTC.

The DNA of the CDR3 is TGTGCCAGCAGCCCAAACTCAGGGGGGAGTTCACCCCTCCACTTT. Protein: CASSPNSGGSSPLHF. This rearrangement joins TRBV5-4 to TRBJ1-6, with 7 bases matching TRBD1. The junction had 10 bases not matched to a gene; V was cut back by 4 bases and J by 9 bases. This CDR3 has 15 residues. CDR1 is SGHNT, CDR2 YYREEE, per germline (reference sequence).

The genes are TRBV9 and TRBJ1-5, with D possibly matching TRBD1 (5 bases). The CDR3 spans 14 residues. V shed 3 bases and J shed 6 bases, with 13 bases lying between them. The germline V gene encodes CDR1 SGDLS and CDR2 YYNGEE. The CDR3 nucleotides read TGTGCCAGCAGCGCTGGCCTCAGGGCTCAGCCCCAGCATTTT. It codes for CASSAGLRAQPQHF.

This clone was seen only once. The rearrangement joins TRBV25-1 to TRBJ1-4; D not certain. Germline V gives CDR1 MGHDK, CDR2 SYGVNS. CDR3 length: 13 residues. Between the trimmed V and J ends, which lost 7 bases and 3 bases, there was a span of 9 bases. For the CDR3, the DNA is TGTGCCAGCAAGGTCGGGGCTAATGAAAAACTGTTTTTT. Protein sequence: CASKVGANEKLFF.

This clone was seen more than once but under ten times. The chain joins TRBV27 to TRBJ2-7; D uncertain. CDR1 is MNHEY, CDR2 SMNVEV, per germline (reference sequence). The CDR3 is 13 amino acids. The V gene lost 2 bases and the J gene lost 2 bases, with 7 bases spanning the gap. CDR3 region: CASSLQVAYEQYF. The CDR3 bases are TGTGCCAGCAGTTTACAGGTAGCCTACGAGCAGTACTTC.